One sample yielded the 30 T cell receptor beta chains listed below, sequenced in a study of T cells in Graves' hyperthyroidism and ophthalmopathy. Researchers took RNA transcripts and amplified the TCR beta CDR3 regions from them. The HTBI primer set was used in a first-round RT-PCR of the TCR CDR3. Each CDR3 protein gets one entry after TCRdb re-called the multiplex PCR reads with MiXCR. The sample carries 490,000 or so distinct CDR3 sequences, about 20% recorded once. Sequencing was carried out using blood. The receptors were sampled from a middle-aged man with Graves' ophthalmopathy.

This clonotype has a count of ten or more. This chain joins TRBV5-1 and TRBJ2-1; TRBD1 might be the D (5 bases). The CDR3 has 16 residues. The V and J ends lost 0 bases and 0 bases respectively, with 10 bases between them. The germline V gene has CDR1 SGHRS and CDR2 YFSETQ. CDR3 in amino acids: CASSLVGQGSYNEQFF. Written as DNA, the CDR3 is TGCGCCAGCAGCTTGGTGGGGCAGGGCTCCTACAATGAGCAGTTCTTC.

V and J are TRBV12-3 or TRBV12-4 and TRBJ1-4, with TRBD1 identical over 8 bases. This CDR3 is built from 14 residues. The ends lost 6 bases at V and 5 bases at J; junction bases unmatched: 5. The CDR3: CASSLRGRNEKLFF. The CDR3 DNA reads TGTGCCAGCAGCCTCAGGGGGCGGAATGAAAAACTGTTTTTT.

The table lists this clonotype with many counts. The chain employs TRBV18 and TRBJ1-2, with D possibly matching TRBD1 (5 bases). Germline V gene sequence: CDR1 KGHSH, CDR2 LQKENI. Trimming took 3 bases from V and 5 from J, leaving 10 bases between them. This CDR3 spans 13 amino acids. CDR3 loop: CASSPDTAYGYTF. The CDR3 DNA follows: TGTGCCAGCTCACCGGACACCGCATATGGCTACACCTTC.

The V gene is TRBV6-1, the J gene TRBJ1-5, with D possibly TRBD1 on 5 matching bases. The CDR3 spans 14 residues. Trimming pared 6 bases from V and 0 bases from J, leaving 9 bases between. Germline CDR1 and CDR2: MNHNS and SASEGT. DNA for the CDR3: TGTGCCAGCAGGGGGGGGATTAGCAATCAGCCCCAGCATTTT. It encodes CASRGGISNQPQHF.

This clonotype was counted a single time. The rearrangement links TRBV7-8 to TRBJ2-7, with 11 bases identical to TRBD1. The CDR3 sequence is 15 residues long. Losses at the gene ends were 3 bases for V and 2 bases for J; bases not matched to a gene: 3. Per the germline V gene, CDR1 is SGHVS and CDR2 is FQNEAQ. The CDR3 protein is CASSFAGQGAYEQYF. The CDR3 DNA follows: TGTGCCAGCAGCTTTGCGGGACAGGGGGCCTACGAGCAGTACTTC.

This clonotype has just a few counts. The chain uses TRBV7-2 and TRBJ2-7, with a possible D match to TRBD1 (7 bases). From germline, CDR1 is SGHTA and CDR2 FQGNSA. CDR3 length equals 14 residues. Trimming took off 4 bases at V and 6 bases at J, with 16 bases between the two ends. The CDR3 protein is CASSSGGGRGEQYF. The CDR3 coding sequence is TGTGCCAGCAGCTCCGGAGGGGGCCGGGGCGAGCAGTACTTC.

In its sample, this clonotype was seen a few times. V gene TRBV10-2 combines with J gene TRBJ2-5; 7 bases are shared with TRBD1. Trimming cost V 11 bases and J 1 base; bases outside gene matches: 7. The CDR3 is 13 residues long. CDR1 and CDR2 (germline): WSHSY, SAAADI. The CDR3 coding sequence is TGCGCCGGACCCAGGGACAGCCAAGAGACCCAGTACTTC. This codes for CAGPRDSQETQYF.

This clonotype was counted only a few times. V gene TRBV19 combines with J gene TRBJ2-1; 11 bases are shared with TRBD2. Germline CDR1 reads LNHDA; CDR2 reads SQIVND (reference sequence). Germline trimming cut 6 bases from V and 0 bases from J; bases unmatched to any gene: 4. CDR3 length equals 16 residues. In DNA, the CDR3 is TGTGCCAGTAGCATCACTAGCGGGAGCTCCTACAATGAGCAGTTCTTC. Residues: CASSITSGSSYNEQFF.

The chain recombines TRBV27 with TRBJ2-5; tentatively, D is TRBD1 or TRBD2 (6 bases each). The length of the CDR3 is 12 residues. Looked up from germline, CDR1 is MNHEY and CDR2 is SMNVEV (reference sequence). Trimming removed 5 bases at V and 4 bases at J, with 8 bases between. The CDR3, as DNA: TGTGCCAGCAGTAAGGGGGGAGAGACCCAGTACTTC. This translates into CASSKGGETQYF.

This clonotype has just a few counts. The V call is TRBV7-8, the J call TRBJ2-1, with D unresolved. This CDR3 spans 15 amino acids. Germline CDR1 reads SGHVS; CDR2 reads FQNEAQ. The ends were cut back, 1 base at V and 9 bases at J, with 16 bases in the middle. The CDR3 is CASSLGASGMGEQFF. CDR3 nucleotide sequence: TGTGCCAGCAGCTTAGGGGCCAGTGGGATGGGTGAGCAGTTCTTC.

The CDR3, as DNA: TGTGCCAGCGGCCCTGGAAACACCATATATTTT. Translated: CASGPGNTIYF. J is TRBJ1-3 and V is TRBV12-3 or TRBV12-4; D uncertain. The germline V and J ends were trimmed by 8 bases and 2 bases, with 4 bases remaining between them. The CDR3 has 11 residues.

Many counts were recorded for this clonotype. The chain joins TRBV18 to TRBJ2-7; TRBD1 is a possible D gene (5 bases). Trimming removed 3 bases from V and 3 bases from J, with 12 bases in between. CDR1 is KGHSH, CDR2 LQKENI, per germline. This CDR3 has 14 residues. The CDR3 sequence is CASSPRSRDYEQYF. The CDR3 region has the DNA TGTGCCAGCTCACCGCGTTCCAGGGACTACGAGCAGTACTTC.

The gene calls are TRBV19 and TRBJ1-6; TRBD1 aligns across 8 bases. Per the germline V gene, CDR1 is LNHDA and CDR2 is SQIVND (reference sequence). The CDR3 has 15 residues. V trimming: 5 bases; J trimming: 6 bases; junction bases outside the gene matches: 6. The CDR3 sequence is CASSSRQGLNSPLHF. The CDR3 region has the DNA TGTGCCAGTAGTTCCAGACAGGGGCTTAATTCACCCCTCCACTTT.

This clonotype was seen repeatedly, ten times or more. The CDR3 coding sequence is TGTGCCAGCAGCGCTACAGGGGGCGAGCAGTACTTC. This sequence encodes CASSATGGEQYF. This sequence joins TRBV6-2 or TRBV6-3 and TRBJ2-7; 8 bases line up with TRBD1. The CDR3 length is 12 residues. From germline, CDR1 is MNHEY and CDR2 SVGEGT. Trimming took 6 bases from V and 6 from J; bases not matched to a gene: 4.

Many counts were recorded for this clonotype. The chain uses TRBV11-1 and TRBJ2-7; 7 bases line up with TRBD1. The CDR3 length is 15 residues. Trimming at V came to 2 bases and at J to 5 bases, leaving 9 bases not matched to a gene. The germline V gene encodes CDR1 SGHAT and CDR2 FQDESV (reference sequence). CDR3 region: CASSLTTTGNDEQYF. CDR3 sequence (DNA): TGTGCCAGCAGCTTAACTACGACAGGGAACGACGAGCAGTACTTC.

This clonotype has at least ten counts. The genes are TRBV27 and TRBJ2-7; D call uncertain. Trimming left V 7 bases short and J 2 bases short, with 18 bases between. Germline CDR1 MNHEY, CDR2 SMNVEV (reference sequence). The CDR3 loop spans 15 amino acids. The CDR3 loop is CASTNPGLKAYEQYF. In nucleotides, the CDR3 is TGTGCCAGCACAAATCCAGGCCTTAAAGCCTACGAGCAGTACTTC.

The rearrangement uses TRBV19 and TRBJ2-2, with D possibly being TRBD1 or TRBD2 (5 bases each). Germline assignment: CDR1 LNHDA and CDR2 SQIVND (reference sequence). The ends were cut back, 9 bases at V and 1 base at J, with 12 bases in the middle. CDR3 length: 14 amino acids. Here the CDR3 reads CASAGTQNTGELFF. The CDR3 DNA sequence: TGTGCCAGCGCCGGGACCCAGAACACCGGGGAGCTGTTTTTT. Drawing the rest from reference TRBV19 and TRBJ2-2, the complete variable domain is DGGITQSPKYLFRKEGQNVTLSCEQNLNHDAMYWYRQDPGQGLRLIYYSQIVNDFQKGDIAEGYSVSREKKESFPLTVTSAQKNPTAFYLCASAGTQNTGELFFGEGSRLTVL.

As for this clonotype: In this CDR3 the conserved last residue, phenylalanine or tryptophan, is missing, so a read error is likely. The CDR3: CASSLNRGTGSYNEQFL. In DNA form, the CDR3 reads TGTGCCAGCAGTTTAAATCGCGGGACAGGTTCCTACAATGAGCAGTTCCTC. V usage is TRBV12-3 or TRBV12-4 and J usage is TRBJ2-1; TRBD1 aligns across 8 bases. The V segment lost 2 bases and the J segment 1 base; nucleotides outside the gene matches: 7. CDR3 length: 17 amino acids.

V usage is TRBV5-1 and J usage is TRBJ1-2; D not resolved. Trimming pared 0 bases from V and 10 bases from J, leaving 16 bases between. The CDR3 spans 14 residues. Germline values: CDR1 SGHRS, CDR2 YFSETQ. The chain's CDR3 is CASSLAGRMEDYTF. In DNA, the CDR3 is TGCGCCAGCAGCTTGGCCGGGAGAATGGAGGACTACACCTTC.

Many counts were recorded for this clonotype. The rearrangement links TRBV12-3 or TRBV12-4 to TRBJ1-1, with 8 bases matching TRBD1. J lost 3 bases, V lost 6 bases, and 3 bases had no gene match. The CDR3 spans 13 residues. The CDR3: CASRDRVYTEAFF. The CDR3 region has the DNA TGTGCCAGCAGGGACAGGGTATACACTGAAGCTTTCTTT.

The gene calls are TRBV27 and TRBJ1-1; D unresolved. The CDR3 is made up of 17 amino acids. The germline gives CDR1 MNHEY, CDR2 SMNVEV (reference sequence). V was clipped by 6 bases and J by 7 bases, with 27 bases between them. The CDR3 protein is CASSLERAKQGRNEAFF. The CDR3 DNA follows: TGTGCCAGCAGCCTAGAGCGGGCAAAACAAGGCAGGAATGAAGCTTTCTTT.

The J gene is TRBJ2-7, the V gene TRBV3-1; D is undetermined. CDR3 size: 14 residues. Germline CDR1 LGHDT, CDR2 YNNKEL (reference sequence). Trimming shortened V by 5 bases and J by 3 bases, and 14 bases separated the two germline ends. The CDR3 bases are TGTGCCAGCAGCGCCCAACCGGGCTTCTACGAGCAGTACTTC. As protein: CASSAQPGFYEQYF.

This chain joins TRBV5-1 and TRBJ1-4; 8 bases align to TRBD1. V was pared by 4 bases and J by 5 bases, with 7 bases of the junction left unmatched. The CDR3 extends over 15 amino acids. The germline CDR1 and CDR2 sequences are SGHRS and YFSETQ. This CDR3 is CASSQSGTGNEKLFF. CDR3 in DNA: TGCGCCAGCAGCCAGAGCGGGACAGGAAATGAAAAACTGTTTTTT.

This clonotype was observed many times. The chain is built from TRBV18 and TRBJ2-3; possible D gene TRBD2, 5 bases. V was trimmed by 4 bases and J by 6 bases, leaving 11 bases between them. CDR3 length equals 13 residues. CDR1 and CDR2 from the germline V gene are KGHSH and LQKENI. The CDR3 DNA is TGTGCCAGCTCACGGCCCCCGGGGGATACGCAGTATTTT. The encoded protein is CASSRPPGDTQYF. Based on the CDR3 plus reference TRBV18 and TRBJ2-3, the full variable domain is NAGVMQNPRHLVRRRGQEARLRCSPMKGHSHVYWYRQLPEEGLKFMVYLQKENIIDESGMPKERFSAEFPKEGPSILRIQQVVRGDSAAYFCASSRPPGDTQYFGPGTRLTVL.

This chain connects TRBV28 to TRBJ2-1, with D perhaps matching TRBD1 or TRBD2 (5 bases each). V gave up 7 bases and J gave up 4 bases, with 17 bases separating them. Germline CDR1 reads MDHEN; CDR2 reads SYDVKM. The CDR3 has 15 amino acids. CDR3 protein: CASTPGGSVYNEQFF. CDR3 bases: TGTGCCAGCACCCCTGGGGGTAGCGTTTACAATGAGCAGTTCTTC. Full variable domain (remainder filled in from reference TRBV28 and TRBJ2-1): DVKVTQSSRYLVKRTGEKVFLECVQDMDHENMFWYRQDPGLGLRLIYFSYDVKMKEKGDIPEGYSVSREKKERFSLILESASTNQTSMYLCASTPGGSVYNEQFFGPGTRLTVL.

On this clonotype itself: A much larger clone sits a single nucleotide away, making a read error possible. The CDR3 reads CASRLGPGRVTQYF. For the CDR3, the DNA is TGCGCCAGCAGATTGGGCCCGGGTCGCGTGACCCAGTACTTC. The chain recombines TRBV5-1 with TRBJ2-5; D remains unclear. Germline V CDR1 and CDR2: SGHRS, YFSETQ. The CDR3 sequence is 14 residues long.

The rearrangement links TRBV7-8 to TRBJ2-3; TRBD2 matches at 10 bases. The germline V gene has CDR1 SGHVS and CDR2 FQNEAQ. The V segment lost 3 bases and the J segment 4 bases; nucleotides outside the gene matches: 10. The CDR3 sequence is 17 residues long. CDR3 sequence (DNA): TGTGCCAGCAGCTTTAACGTGCCAGCGGGAGGGCCAGATACGCAGTATTTT. Translated: CASSFNVPAGGPDTQYF. The full variable domain, in which reference TRBV7-8 and TRBJ2-3 provide the parts outside the CDR3, is GAGVSQSPRYKVAKRGQDVALRCDPISGHVSLFWYQQALGQGPEFLTYFQNEAQLDKSGLPSDRFFAERPEGSVSTLKIQRTQQEDSAVYLCASSFNVPAGGPDTQYFGPGTRLTVL.

This clonotype was seen a few times. This sequence joins TRBV5-4 and TRBJ1-2; 7 nucleotides agree with TRBD1. After removal of 2 bases from V and 7 bases from J, the junction contained 8 bases not matched to a gene. The germline V gene encodes CDR1 SGHNT and CDR2 YYREEE (reference sequence). The CDR3 runs 14 residues. The CDR3: CASSFPDRIPGYTF. The CDR3 DNA follows: TGTGCCAGCAGCTTCCCGGACAGGATCCCTGGCTACACCTTC.

A few counts support this clonotype. This chain joins TRBV9 and TRBJ1-6; D remains unclear. Germline CDR1 reads SGDLS; CDR2 reads YYNGEE. This CDR3 has 15 residues. Trimming left V 0 bases short and J 6 bases short, with 10 bases between. The DNA of the CDR3 is TGTGCCAGCAGCGTAGGGGATTCTAGTAATTCACCCCTCCACTTT. As protein: CASSVGDSSNSPLHF.

This clonotype was observed at least ten times. This sequence joins TRBV20-1 and TRBJ1-1; D remains unclear. The germline gives CDR1 DFQATT, CDR2 SNEGSKA (reference sequence). The CDR3 runs to 13 residues. Trimming removed 0 bases from V and 0 bases from J, with 5 bases in between. DNA for the CDR3: TGCAGTGCTAGAGATCAATTGAACACTGAAGCTTTCTTT. Protein product: CSARDQLNTEAFF.